One sample yielded the 27 T cell receptor beta chains listed below, sequenced in a study of control samples from healthy donors and cancer patients. The protocol was immunoSEQ multiplex PCR, while the TCRdb copy is restricted to in-frame clones and leaves out a portion. This repertoire shows 75,000 to 90,000 clones, around 85% found once; its top ten account for more than 2%. The source material was blood. Source of these receptors: a woman aged 40-49 years in good health.

This chain joins TRBV29-1 and TRBJ2-3, with D uncertain. In germline, CDR1 is SQVTM, CDR2 ANQGSEA. Between the trimmed V and J ends, which lost 3 bases and 0 bases, there was a span of 13 bases. This CDR3 comprises 15 residues. The CDR3 sequence: CSVDPTATSTDTQYF. The CDR3 DNA follows: TGCAGCGTTGACCCCACGGCGACTAGCACAGATACGCAGTATTTT.

A few counts support this clone. The chain uses TRBV4-3 and TRBJ2-1; D perhaps matches TRBD2 (6 bases). The CDR3 has 18 residues. Trimming left V 0 bases short and J 0 bases short, with 15 bases between. Germline-derived CDR1 and CDR2 are LGHNA and YSLEER. CDR3 in amino acids: CASSQDRREMSSYNEQFF. CDR3 in DNA: TGCGCCAGCAGCCAAGATAGGAGGGAGATGAGCTCCTACAATGAGCAGTTCTTC.

V is TRBV7-8 and J is TRBJ2-5; D possibly corresponds to TRBD1 (7 bases). CDR3 length equals 15 residues. Trimming cost V 1 base and J 2 bases, with 11 bases left between them. CDR1 is SGHVS, CDR2 FQNEAQ, per germline. The CDR3 spells CASSLVAGGQETQYF. CDR3 nucleotides: TGTGCCAGCAGCTTAGTAGCAGGGGGGCAAGAGACCCAGTACTTC.

The J gene is TRBJ2-1, the V gene TRBV5-1; D unresolved. Per the germline V gene, CDR1 is SGHRS and CDR2 is YFSETQ. Trimming took 4 bases from V and 5 from J, leaving 7 bases between them. This CDR3 comprises 12 residues. DNA of the CDR3: TGCGCCAGCAGCGAAAGTAACAATGAGCAGTTCTTC. Translating gives CASSESNNEQFF.

The V call is TRBV5-1, the J call TRBJ2-1, with 8 nucleotides matching TRBD2. Per germline, CDR1 SGHRS and CDR2 YFSETQ. The CDR3 runs 16 residues. Losses at the gene ends were 1 base for V and 3 bases for J; bases not matched to a gene: 6. The CDR3 protein is CASSLNGGGSYNEQFF. CDR3 DNA: TGCGCCAGCAGCTTGAATGGCGGGGGGAGCTACAATGAGCAGTTCTTC.

This sequence joins TRBV5-1 and TRBJ2-3; 7 nucleotides agree with TRBD2. The V gene's germline CDR1 is SGHRS and CDR2 YFSETQ. The CDR3 runs 15 residues. Trimming at V came to 4 bases and at J to 0 bases, leaving 5 bases not matched to a gene. The CDR3 region has the DNA TGCGCCAGCAGCGGCGGGGGAACTAGCACAGATACGCAGTATTTT. Protein product: CASSGGGTSTDTQYF.

The rearrangement uses TRBV29-1 and TRBJ1-1; D not resolved. V was trimmed by 6 bases and J by 1 base, leaving 12 bases between them. The germline CDR1 and CDR2 sequences are SQVTM and ANQGSEA. The CDR3 length is 13 residues. CDR3 DNA sequence: TGCAGCGTCTCCGACACGCGGAACACTGAAGCTTTCTTT. As protein: CSVSDTRNTEAFF.

The genes are TRBV12-3 or TRBV12-4 and TRBJ2-7; D call uncertain. The CDR3 runs 12 residues. V shed 1 base and J shed 5 bases, with 6 bases lying between them. The CDR3 DNA sequence: TGTGCCAGCAGTTTAGGGTGGGACGAGCAGTACTTC. Amino acid sequence: CASSLGWDEQYF.

CDR3 region: CASSILNPPQHF. The CDR3 region has the DNA TGTGCCAGCAGTATTTTGAATCCCCCCCAGCATTTT. This rearrangement joins TRBV12-3 or TRBV12-4 to TRBJ1-5; no clear D. V gave up 5 bases and J gave up 10 bases, with 12 bases separating them. This CDR3 spans 12 amino acids.

By sample share, this clone is medium-sized. The chain recombines TRBV6-4 with TRBJ2-3; D remains ambiguous. The CDR3 spans 14 residues. The V end lost 2 bases, the J end lost 0 bases, and 6 bases lay between the germline ends. From germline, CDR1 is MRHNA and CDR2 SNTAGT. CDR3 nucleotide sequence: TGTGCCAGCAGTGACGGCAGGAGCACAGATACGCAGTATTTT. Protein product: CASSDGRSTDTQYF.

Only a few counts were recorded for this clone. J is TRBJ1-2 and V is TRBV19, with 8 positions matching TRBD1. The CDR3 contains 13 residues. V lost 6 bases to trimming and J lost 4 bases; unmatched junction nucleotides: 4. Germline V gene lookup returns CDR1 LNHDA and CDR2 SQIVND (reference sequence). The CDR3 DNA follows: TGTGCCAGTAGCCAGGGGGCGAGCTATGGCTACACCTTC. It yields the protein CASSQGASYGYTF.

The J gene is TRBJ1-1, the V gene TRBV11-3; no definite D call. Germline V lookup: CDR1 SGHNT, CDR2 YENEEA. The length of the CDR3 is 11 residues. V lost 4 bases and J 8 bases, leaving 8 bases between the germline ends. The CDR3 DNA sequence: TGTGCCAGCAGCTCCCGGGCCGAAGCTTTCTTT. It translates to CASSSRAEAFF.

V gene TRBV27 combines with J gene TRBJ1-1; 8 bases fit TRBD1. The V gene end was trimmed by 6 bases and the J gene end by 3 bases; junction bases not matched to a gene: 6. The germline V gene has CDR1 MNHEY and CDR2 SMNVEV (reference sequence). The CDR3 extends over 14 amino acids. The CDR3 region has the DNA TGTGCCAGCAGCCAACAGGGGGGGTACACTGAAGCTTTCTTT. Translation: CASSQQGGYTEAFF.

The chain combines TRBV13 with TRBJ2-2; TRBD2 matches 13 bases. J gave up 0 bases and V 5 bases, and 6 bases lay outside the gene matches. CDR1 and CDR2 (germline): PRHDT, FYEKMQ (reference sequence). The CDR3 loop spans 18 amino acids. The CDR3 sequence: CASSPLTSGGPNTGELFF. CDR3 nucleotides: TGTGCCAGCAGCCCGCTGACTAGCGGGGGGCCGAACACCGGGGAGCTGTTTTTT.

There are a few counts of this clone. V and J are TRBV6-2 or TRBV6-3 and TRBJ1-2, with D perhaps TRBD1 (6 bases). This CDR3 is built from 14 residues. The germline V and J ends were trimmed by 7 bases and 3 bases, with 15 bases remaining between them. The germline V gene encodes CDR1 MNHEY and CDR2 SVGEGT. The CDR3 spells CASTPEGTHYGYTF. CDR3 DNA: TGTGCCAGCACCCCCGAGGGGACACACTATGGCTACACCTTC.

The chain employs TRBV5-1 and TRBJ1-6, with 8 bases lining up with TRBD1. This CDR3 is built from 15 residues. The germline V gene encodes CDR1 SGHRS and CDR2 YFSETQ. V trimming: 4 bases; J trimming: 8 bases; junction bases outside the gene matches: 8. The CDR3 is CASSPWTGSDSPLHF. The CDR3 DNA follows: TGCGCCAGCAGCCCGTGGACAGGGAGCGATTCACCCCTCCACTTT.

CDR3 residues: CASSQEPGRSDTQYF. CDR3 nucleotide sequence: TGTGCCAGCAGCCAGGAACCGGGACGTTCAGATACGCAGTATTTT. The chain links TRBV9 to TRBJ2-3; D possibly uses TRBD1 or TRBD2 (5 bases each). V lost 4 bases and J lost 4, with 16 bases in between. Germline V lookup: CDR1 SGDLS, CDR2 YYNGEE. The CDR3 covers 15 residues.

The chain links TRBV4-1 to TRBJ1-1; tentative D call: TRBD1 (5 bases). The germline CDR1 and CDR2 sequences are MGHRA and YSYEKL. This CDR3 is 14 amino acids long. The ends were cut back, 0 bases at V and 4 bases at J, with 9 bases in the middle. Written as DNA, the CDR3 is TGCGCCAGCAGCCAAGAGTGGGGGGGCACTGAAGCTTTCTTT. Translation: CASSQEWGGTEAFF.

This clone has only a few counts. The chain uses TRBV6-5 and TRBJ2-3, with D perhaps matching TRBD1 (5 bases). The V end lost 6 bases, the J end lost 4 bases, and 14 bases lay between the germline ends. The germline gives CDR1 MNHEY, CDR2 SVGAGI. CDR3 size: 14 residues. The CDR3 sequence is CASSSSGSPDTQYF. For the CDR3, the DNA is TGTGCCAGCAGCTCCTCAGGGTCGCCAGATACGCAGTATTTT.

The chain uses TRBV5-1 and TRBJ1-3, with TRBD1 as a possible D gene (6 bases). V was clipped by 4 bases and J by 0 bases, with 8 bases between them. CDR3 length: 14 residues. Looked up from germline, CDR1 is SGHRS and CDR2 is YFSETQ. CDR3 loop: CASSVDSSGNTIYF. CDR3 in DNA: TGCGCCAGCAGCGTGGACAGCTCTGGAAACACCATATATTTT.

The rearrangement joins TRBV20-1 to TRBJ1-1, with 8 bases that match TRBD1. CDR1 DFQATT and CDR2 SNEGSKA come from the germline V gene (reference sequence). The CDR3 is 14 amino acids. The V gene end was trimmed by 3 bases and the J gene end by 1 base; junction bases not matched to a gene: 4. CDR3 sequence: CSASAGTGNTEAFF. CDR3 sequence (DNA): TGCAGTGCTAGTGCCGGGACAGGGAACACTGAAGCTTTCTTT.

CDR3 in DNA: TGTGCCTGGAGTTATGTGGGGGCGACGAGGACAGATACGCAGTATTTT. Amino acid sequence: CAWSYVGATRTDTQYF. This sequence joins TRBV30 and TRBJ2-3; possible D gene TRBD1, 6 bases. This CDR3 contains 16 residues. The ends were cut back, 2 bases at V and 3 bases at J, with 18 bases in the middle. Per germline, CDR1 GTSNPN and CDR2 SVGIG (reference sequence).

V gene TRBV6-1 combines with J gene TRBJ2-5; 8 positions match TRBD1. The V segment lost 3 bases and the J segment 4 bases; nucleotides outside the gene matches: 7. Per germline, CDR1 MNHNS and CDR2 SASEGT. There are 15 residues in the CDR3. CDR3 nucleotides: TGTGCCAGCAGTGACGCACAGGGGGTGGGAGAGACCCAGTACTTC. Residues: CASSDAQGVGETQYF.

CDR3 amino acids: CASSQAGGQTDTQYF. CDR3 DNA sequence: TGCGCCAGCAGCCAAGCGGGCGGACAGACAGATACGCAGTATTTT. This sequence joins TRBV4-3 and TRBJ2-3, with D tentatively TRBD1 (6 bases). Deletions cut 1 base from V and 3 bases from J, with 11 bases between. The length of the CDR3 is 15 residues. CDR1 is LGHNA, CDR2 YSLEER, per germline.

This clone was recorded only once. The same CDR3 is also encoded by other DNA sequences in this sample. The V and J genes are TRBV6-2 or TRBV6-3 and TRBJ2-3, with D uncertain. With 0 bases removed from V and 5 bases from J, the gap between germline ends came to 6 bases. CDR3 length: 13 residues. Germline values: CDR1 MNHEY, CDR2 SVGEGT. As DNA, the CDR3 is TGTGCCAGCAGTTACTCCGGTTTAGATACGCAGTATTTT. Amino acids: CASSYSGLDTQYF.

V is TRBV3-1 (or the pseudogene TRBV3-2) and J is TRBJ2-1; no definite D call. The V and J ends lost 1 base and 4 bases respectively, with 17 bases between them. Per the germline V gene, CDR1 is LGHDT and CDR2 is YNNKEL (reference sequence). The CDR3 is 17 residues long. The CDR3 DNA sequence: TGTGCCAGCAGCCAAGTATTAGGACCAAAAATATACAATGAGCAGTTCTTC. Translating gives CASSQVLGPKIYNEQFF.

This chain links TRBV6-2 or TRBV6-3 with TRBJ2-7; no clear D gene. The CDR3 sequence is 14 residues long. V was pared by 6 bases and J by 6 bases, with 18 bases between. Germline CDR1 reads MNHEY; CDR2 reads SVGEGT. The CDR3 coding sequence is TGTGCCAGCAGCCCTCGTCCTCTTACGGGCGAGCAGTACTTC. As protein: CASSPRPLTGEQYF.